These 2 T cell receptor beta chains came from one sample sequenced in a study of shared clonotypes between healthy human individuals. Assay used: immunoSEQ multiplex PCR; TCRdb lists only in-frame clones, some missing. The sample has over a million clones; approximately 98% are singletons. Sequenced sample: naive CD4+ T cells sorted from blood. The subset was: CD45RA+ positively selected. These receptors were collected from a man aged 25-45 years in good health.

V is TRBV9 and J is TRBJ2-5; TRBD2 matches 12 bases. CDR1 SGDLS and CDR2 YYNGEE come from the germline V gene. Trimming took 0 bases from V and 4 from J; bases not matched to a gene: 1. The CDR3 spans 15 residues. This chain's CDR3 is CASSVASGRVETQYF. The CDR3 DNA follows: TGTGCCAGCAGCGTAGCTAGCGGGAGGGTAGAGACCCAGTACTTC.

This chain joins TRBV6-1 and TRBJ1-2; D not resolved. The CDR3 loop spans 12 amino acids. Germline lookup yields CDR1 MNHNS and CDR2 SASEGT. Trimming shortened V by 8 bases and J by 6 bases, and 13 bases separated the two germline ends. DNA of the CDR3: TGTGCCAGCGTAAGAGGGAACGATGGCTACACCTTC. Translation: CASVRGNDGYTF.